This TCR beta chain derives from a study of blood T cell repertoires in COVID-19. Study at large: Material from acute and convalescent COVID-19 was sourced from the United States, Italy and Spain.

Measured with immunoSEQ multiplex PCR; TCRdb has only the in-frame clones, and not every one. Of a few hundred thousand clones in the sample, roughly 84% were seen once. Between the trimmed V and J ends, which lost 2 bases and 3 bases, there was a span of 15 bases. This CDR3 has 16 amino acids. Germline lookup yields CDR1 SGHRS and CDR2 YFSETQ. Sequencing was carried out using PBMCs or T cells enriched from blood (not recorded which). This clonotype originated in a man aged 50-59 years who had recovered from COVID-19. The rearrangement links TRBV5-1 to TRBJ1-3; D is ambiguous. CDR3 amino acids: CASSLSRSELGNTIYF. The CDR3 DNA sequence: TGCGCCAGCAGCTTAAGCAGGTCCGAGCTTGGAAACACCATATATTTT.